Listed here are 9 T cell receptor beta chains from one sample, sequenced in a study of blood T cell repertoires in COVID-19. The table came from immunoSEQ multiplex PCR; TCRdb's copy has only in-frame clones and leaves some out. The table includes approximately 240,000 clones, approximately 79% detected once. The sample consisted of peripheral blood. The origin of the receptors is a woman of 80 years or more with active or convalescent COVID-19.

The chain links TRBV19 to TRBJ2-7; possible D gene TRBD1, 5 bases. Germline CDR1 reads LNHDA; CDR2 reads SQIVND (reference sequence). Trimming pared 7 bases from V and 2 bases from J, leaving 12 bases between. The CDR3 spans 13 residues. The DNA of the CDR3 is TGTGCCAGTAAGGGGTCCGGCACCTACGAGCAGTACTTC. The encoded protein is CASKGSGTYEQYF.

The CDR3 sequence: CSVEVLAGAGEQFF. The CDR3 nucleotides are TGCAGCGTTGAGGTTCTAGCGGGAGCAGGTGAGCAGTTCTTC. J is TRBJ2-1 and V is TRBV29-1; 10 positions match TRBD2. Germline CDR1 and CDR2: SQVTM and ANQGSEA. Trimming took 3 bases from V and 9 from J; bases not matched to a gene: 8. This CDR3 has 14 amino acids.

The chain recombines TRBV5-5 with TRBJ2-5; possible D gene TRBD2, 5 bases. Germline CDR1 reads SGHKS; CDR2 reads YYEKEE (reference sequence). This CDR3 contains 15 residues. Trimming pared 0 bases from V and 2 bases from J, leaving 11 bases between. CDR3 residues: CASSLVGSGQETQYF. DNA for the CDR3: TGTGCCAGCAGCTTGGTTGGCTCGGGACAAGAGACCCAGTACTTC.

The rearrangement joins TRBV29-1 to TRBJ2-7; the match to TRBD2 covers 7 bases. With V trimmed by 4 bases and J by 2 bases, 8 bases remained unmatched. CDR1 and CDR2 (germline): SQVTM, ANQGSEA. This CDR3 contains 14 residues. The CDR3 DNA is TGCAGCGTTGGACTAGCTCCCTCCACCTACGAGCAGTACTTC. Translating gives CSVGLAPSTYEQYF.

This sequence joins TRBV11-2 and TRBJ2-3, with a possible D match to TRBD1 (6 bases). CDR1 SGHAT and CDR2 FQNNGV come from the germline V gene. V lost 4 bases and J 4 bases, leaving 12 bases between the germline ends. CDR3 size: 14 residues. As DNA, the CDR3 is TGTGCCAGCAGCTCATTACAGGGCGCAGATACGCAGTATTTT. Translation: CASSSLQGADTQYF.

This clone appeared once. The genes are TRBV18 and TRBJ1-2, with 8 nucleotides matching TRBD1. V lost 3 bases to trimming and J lost 8 bases; unmatched junction nucleotides: 5. Per the germline V gene, CDR1 is KGHSH and CDR2 is LQKENI. CDR3 length: 13 amino acids. Written as DNA, the CDR3 is TGTGCCAGCTCACCGTCGACAGGGGAAGGCTACACCTTC. Protein sequence: CASSPSTGEGYTF. Filled out from reference TRBV18 and TRBJ1-2, the complete variable domain reads NAGVMQNPRHLVRRRGQEARLRCSPMKGHSHVYWYRQLPEEGLKFMVYLQKENIIDESGMPKERFSAEFPKEGPSILRIQQVVRGDSAAYFCASSPSTGEGYTFGSGTRLTVV.

The chain is built from TRBV5-1 and TRBJ1-1, with no clear D. This CDR3 spans 14 amino acids. Germline lookup yields CDR1 SGHRS and CDR2 YFSETQ. Deletions cut 7 bases from V and 1 base from J, with 14 bases between. CDR3 sequence reads: CASGTGDGNTEAFF. The CDR3 DNA is TGCGCCAGCGGTACGGGAGATGGGAACACTGAAGCTTTCTTT.

The chain joins TRBV5-1 to TRBJ2-5, with 12 bases identical to TRBD2. The J segment lost 5 bases and the V segment lost 4 bases, leaving 9 bases of the junction unmatched. CDR1 SGHRS and CDR2 YFSETQ come from the germline V gene. CDR3 size: 16 residues. CDR3 nucleotides: TGCGCCAGCAGCACAACAGGACTAGCGGGATTGGAGACCCAGTACTTC. It is translated as CASSTTGLAGLETQYF.

This chain links TRBV29-1 with TRBJ1-2; 9 bases are a match to TRBD1. The CDR3 spans 13 residues. Germline loops: CDR1 SQVTM, CDR2 ANQGSEA. Losses at the gene ends were 6 bases for V and 2 bases for J; bases not matched to a gene: 4. The CDR3: CSVGTGPNYGYTF. The CDR3 nucleotides are TGCAGCGTCGGGACAGGGCCCAACTATGGCTACACCTTC.